Listed below are T cell receptor beta chains from one sample, sequenced in a study of T cell responses to AZD1222 COVID-19 vaccine. Produced via immunoSEQ multiplex PCR; TCRdb's table is partial and in-frame only. Here the sample spans about 94,000 clones, 88% being singletons. The sequences come from peripheral blood, collected 28 days after the second AZD1222 dose. These receptors all come from an adult who received the AZD1222 COVID-19 vaccine. CDR3s include the opening cysteine and the closing phenylalanine or tryptophan. The D gene is left open where the match is weak. Clone size is not always given. Where it is, it says once, few, many or a class for expanded clones.

J gene | clone size | V gene | D gene | CDR3 protein | CDR3 DNA
TRBJ1-5 | - | TRBV18 | - | CASSPYGRSNQPQHF | TGTGCCAGCTCACCATATGGACGGAGCAATCAGCCCCAGCATTTT
TRBJ2-1 | once | TRBV9 | TRBD1 | CASSVWGQGGNEQFF | TGTGCCAGCAGCGTTTGGGGACAGGGGGGGAATGAGCAGTTCTTC
TRBJ1-1 | - | TRBV19 | - | CASSLGEAFF | TGTGCCAGTAGTTTGGGGGAAGCTTTCTTT
TRBJ2-6 | - | TRBV19 | - | CASSGVRSSGANVLTF | TGTGCCAGTAGTGGCGTTAGGAGCTCTGGGGCCAACGTCCTGACTTTC
TRBJ1-1 | - | TRBV7-9 | - | CASSLNSGATEAFF | TGTGCCAGCAGCTTAAATTCAGGGGCCACTGAAGCTTTCTTT
TRBJ1-3 | - | TRBV7-2 | TRBD1 | CASSPGTDGNTIYF | TGTGCCAGCAGCCCCGGGACAGATGGAAACACCATATATTTT
TRBJ1-2 | - | TRBV27 | - | CASRRPGGYGYTF | TGTGCCAGCAGGAGACCGGGGGGCTATGGCTACACCTTC
TRBJ2-1 | - | TRBV27 | - | CASSRIGAEQFF | TGTGCCAGCAGCCGTATTGGTGCTGAGCAGTTCTTC
TRBJ2-7 | - | TRBV2 | - | CASGDDSYEQYF | TGTGCCAGCGGGGACGACTCCTACGAGCAGTACTTC
TRBJ2-1 | - | TRBV11-2 | - | CASSPGQGGKNEQFF | TGTGCCAGCAGCCCCGGACAGGGAGGGAAAAATGAGCAGTTCTTC
TRBJ1-5 | - | TRBV5-1 | - | CASSLDPNQPQHF | TGCGCCAGCAGCTTGGATCCCAATCAGCCCCAGCATTTT
TRBJ2-3 | - | TRBV4-2 | TRBD2 | CASSQGTSGLADTQYF | TGTGCCAGCAGCCAAGGGACTAGCGGACTAGCGGATACGCAGTATTTT
TRBJ2-3 | - | TRBV7-3 | - | CASSPRGTASTDTQYF | TGTGCCAGCAGCCCCCGGGGGACGGCTAGCACAGATACGCAGTATTTT
TRBJ1-5 | medium-sized | TRBV6-1 | - | CASSEPYSNQPQHF | TGTGCCAGCAGTGAGCCTTATAGCAATCAGCCCCAGCATTTT
TRBJ1-2 | once | TRBV2 | TRBD1 | CASSEEDRVPGYTF | TGTGCCAGCAGTGAAGAGGACAGGGTCCCTGGCTACACCTTC
TRBJ2-5 | once | TRBV19 | - | CASSMQGQETQYF | TGTGCCAGTAGTATGCAGGGACAAGAGACCCAGTACTTC
TRBJ2-5 | - | TRBV7-6 | - | CASSLELPQDWRETQYF | TGTGCCAGCAGCTTAGAATTACCACAGGACTGGCGAGAGACCCAGTACTTC
TRBJ2-7 | - | TRBV9 | TRBD2 | CASSVGTGGTYEQYF | TGTGCCAGCAGCGTAGGAACGGGGGGGACCTACGAGCAGTACTTC
TRBJ1-6 | - | TRBV30 | - | CAWRGGGSYNSPLHF | TGTGCCTGGAGAGGGGGTGGCTCCTATAATTCACCCCTCCACTTT
TRBJ2-7 | - | TRBV11-3 | - | CASSSGHGQTYEQYF | TGTGCCAGCAGCTCAGGTCATGGACAGACCTACGAGCAGTACTTC
TRBJ2-3 | - | TRBV7-2 | - | CASSFDRFTDTQYF | TGTGCCAGCAGCTTTGACAGATTCACAGATACGCAGTATTTT
TRBJ1-5 | - | TRBV5-1 | - | CASSRGSNQPQHF | TGCGCCAGCAGTAGGGGAAGCAATCAGCCCCAGCATTTT
TRBJ1-6 | - | TRBV4-1 | - | CASSQDEEGTHSPLHF | TGCGCCAGCAGCCAAGATGAAGAGGGTACGCATTCACCCCTCCACTTT
TRBJ1-2 | - | TRBV10-3 | - | CAISSRGGYGYTF | TGTGCCATCAGTAGCAGGGGAGGCTATGGCTACACCTTC
TRBJ2-7 | - | TRBV11-1 | TRBD2 | CASSLASGSYEQYF | TGTGCCAGCAGCTTGGCTAGCGGTTCCTACGAGCAGTACTTC
TRBJ2-6 | - | TRBV30 | TRBD1 | CAWSALRDRVFSGANVLTF | TGTGCCTGGAGCGCACTCCGGGACAGGGTCTTCTCTGGGGCCAACGTCCTGACTTTC
TRBJ1-5 | - | TRBV19 | - | CASSLGRQRYSNQPQHF | TGTGCCAGTAGTTTGGGCCGGCAGAGATATAGCAATCAGCCCCAGCATTTT